These 15 T cell receptor beta chains share one sample of origin, sequenced in a study of cytomegalovirus exposure and HLA in healthy donors. TCRdb's copy holds only in-frame clones and misses some; the assay was immunoSEQ multiplex PCR. The data contain approximately 270,000 clones, about 86% of them singletons. The sample taken for sequencing was PBMCs. All receptors come from a young woman in good health and CMV-seronegative.

This chain uses TRBV6-5 with TRBJ2-1, with 11 bases fitting TRBD2. The J segment lost 6 bases and the V segment lost 0 bases, leaving 4 bases of the junction unmatched. Germline CDR1 MNHEY, CDR2 SVGAGI. The CDR3 totals 16 residues. CDR3 sequence: CASSYSGLAGLNEQFF. CDR3 sequence (DNA): TGTGCCAGCAGTTACTCCGGACTAGCGGGCCTCAATGAGCAGTTCTTC.

The rearrangement links TRBV14 to TRBJ2-1; TRBD2 matches 9 bases. From germline, CDR1 is SGHDN and CDR2 FVKESK. Trimming removed 3 bases from V and 2 bases from J; junction bases left unmatched: 2. The CDR3 sequence is 15 residues long. The CDR3 DNA sequence: TGTGCCAGCAGCCACCGACTAGCGGCCTACAATGAGCAGTTCTTC. Its translation is CASSHRLAAYNEQFF.

This rearrangement joins TRBV6-1 to TRBJ1-2, with a tentative D call TRBD1 (6 bases). V lost 0 bases, J lost 4 bases, and 12 bases lay in between. The CDR3 totals 15 residues. Germline assignment: CDR1 MNHNS and CDR2 SASEGT. CDR3: CASSEATGQLYGYTF. CDR3 coding DNA: TGTGCCAGCAGTGAAGCCACAGGACAGCTCTATGGCTACACCTTC.

The rearrangement joins TRBV9 to TRBJ2-1, with D possibly TRBD1 on 5 matching bases. Deletions cut 3 bases from V and 7 bases from J, with 11 bases between. CDR1 and CDR2 (germline): SGDLS, YYNGEE. This CDR3 is 13 amino acids long. The CDR3 loop is CASSETPGNEQFF. CDR3 bases: TGTGCCAGCAGCGAGACCCCAGGGAATGAGCAGTTCTTC.

The chain has TRBV29-1 and TRBJ2-1, with D perhaps TRBD1 (7 bases). The CDR3 has 16 amino acids. Germline V CDR1 and CDR2: SQVTM, ANQGSEA. With 0 bases removed from V and 3 bases from J, the gap between germline ends came to 15 bases. CDR3 in amino acids: CSVEDHPRGDYNEQFF. CDR3 DNA sequence: TGCAGCGTTGAAGATCATCCCAGGGGGGACTACAATGAGCAGTTCTTC.

This chain joins TRBV10-3 and TRBJ1-2; possible D gene TRBD1, 5 bases. The CDR3 length is 14 residues. V lost 0 bases, J lost 6 bases, and 11 bases lay in between. Germline V gives CDR1 ENHRY, CDR2 SYGVKD. CDR3 coding DNA: TGTGCCATCAGTGAGTCAAGGCAGGGCCATGGCTACACCTTC. It encodes CAISESRQGHGYTF.

The gene calls are TRBV7-8 and TRBJ2-6; D gene unclear. The CDR3 consists of 15 residues. The V gene's germline CDR1 is SGHVS and CDR2 FQNEAQ. V was cut by 8 bases and J by 1 base, with 12 bases left in between. CDR3 residues: CASRNSVSGANVLTF. In DNA, the CDR3 is TGTGCCAGCCGAAACAGTGTTTCTGGGGCCAACGTCCTGACTTTC.

The rearrangement uses TRBV7-2 and TRBJ2-7; possible D gene TRBD2, 5 bases. The ends were cut back, 4 bases at V and 3 bases at J, with 16 bases in the middle. The CDR3 runs 15 residues. Germline CDR1 and CDR2: SGHTA and FQGNSA. CDR3 nucleotides: TGTGCCAGCAGCTCCAGGTCGGGGAGCGACTACGAGCAGTACTTC. It codes for CASSSRSGSDYEQYF. Full variable domain (missing parts from reference TRBV7-2 and TRBJ2-7): GAGVSQSPSNKVTEKGKDVELRCDPISGHTALYWYRQSLGQGLEFLIYFQGNSAPDKSGLPSDRFSAERTGGSVSTLTIQRTQQEDSAVYLCASSSRSGSDYEQYFGPGTRLTVT.

The chain employs TRBV27 and TRBJ2-1; D gene uncertain. Trimming removed 6 bases at V and 3 bases at J, with 6 bases between. The CDR3 is made up of 12 amino acids. The germline gives CDR1 MNHEY, CDR2 SMNVEV (reference sequence). This CDR3 reads CASRPSYNEQFF. The DNA of the CDR3 is TGTGCCAGCAGACCGAGCTACAATGAGCAGTTCTTC.

The V and J genes are TRBV7-3 and TRBJ2-5, with D hard to call. The CDR3 consists of 13 residues. Germline assignment: CDR1 SGHTA and CDR2 FQGTGA. The V and J ends lost 5 bases and 5 bases respectively, with 12 bases between them. In DNA, the CDR3 is TGTGCCAGCAGCCCTGGGCCCAAGGAGACCCAGTACTTC. Protein product: CASSPGPKETQYF. Drawing the rest from reference TRBV7-3 and TRBJ2-5, the complete variable domain is GAGVSQTPSNKVTEKGKYVELRCDPISGHTALYWYRQSLGQGPEFLIYFQGTGAADDSGLPNDRFFAVRPEGSVSTLKIQRTERGDSAVYLCASSPGPKETQYFGPGTRLLVL.

The chain has TRBV28 and TRBJ2-6; D may be TRBD2 (5 bases). With 1 base removed from V and 2 bases from J, the gap between germline ends came to 9 bases. This CDR3 comprises 16 residues. The V gene's germline CDR1 is MDHEN and CDR2 SYDVKM. CDR3 coding DNA: TGTGCCAGCAGTTTATTTGTCGGGGCTGGGGCCAACGTCCTGACTTTC. It translates to CASSLFVGAGANVLTF.

The genes are TRBV5-6 and TRBJ2-7, with 7 positions matching TRBD1. This CDR3 is 13 amino acids long. J gave up 0 bases and V 6 bases, and 3 bases lay outside the gene matches. Germline V gives CDR1 SGHDT, CDR2 YYEEEE. The CDR3 sequence: CASTDRDSYEQYF. The CDR3 DNA is TGTGCCAGCACTGACAGGGACTCCTACGAGCAGTACTTC.

This clone was found a few times. The rearrangement uses TRBV19 and TRBJ1-1; possibly TRBD1 for D (5 bases). Germline V gives CDR1 LNHDA, CDR2 SQIVND (reference sequence). Trimming took off 6 bases at V and 7 bases at J, with 24 bases between the two ends. The CDR3 is 16 residues long. The CDR3 sequence is CASSPGVRQISFEAFF. CDR3 coding DNA: TGTGCCAGTAGCCCTGGAGTTCGACAGATAAGCTTTGAAGCTTTCTTT.

V and J are TRBV6-5 and TRBJ1-4; 7 bases are shared with TRBD1. The germline gives CDR1 MNHEY, CDR2 SVGAGI. Trimming took 0 bases from V and 10 from J; bases not matched to a gene: 11. This CDR3 has 16 residues. The DNA of the CDR3 is TGTGCCAGCAGTTACTCGACCGGAGGGGGCTTGGGAAAACTGTTTTTT. This encodes CASSYSTGGGLGKLFF.

The chain combines TRBV6-5 with TRBJ2-5; TRBD2 matches at 7 bases. The CDR3 is 14 amino acids. V was clipped by 6 bases and J by 3 bases; unmatched bases: 7. In germline, CDR1 is MNHEY, CDR2 SVGAGI. CDR3 sequence reads: CASRSGGVEETQYF. The CDR3 nucleotides read TGTGCCAGCAGGTCGGGGGGAGTGGAAGAGACCCAGTACTTC.